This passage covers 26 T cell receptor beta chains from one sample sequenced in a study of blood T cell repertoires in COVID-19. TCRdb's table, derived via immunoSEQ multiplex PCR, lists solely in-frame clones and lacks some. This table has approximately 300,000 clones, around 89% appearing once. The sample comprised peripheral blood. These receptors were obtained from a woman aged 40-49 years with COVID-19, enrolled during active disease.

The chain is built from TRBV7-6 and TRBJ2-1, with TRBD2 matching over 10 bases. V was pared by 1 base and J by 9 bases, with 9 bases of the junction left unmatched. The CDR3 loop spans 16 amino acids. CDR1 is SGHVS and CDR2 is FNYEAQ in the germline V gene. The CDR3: CASSLVGTSGDGEQFF. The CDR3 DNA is TGTGCCAGCAGCTTAGTGGGTACTAGCGGGGACGGTGAGCAGTTCTTC.

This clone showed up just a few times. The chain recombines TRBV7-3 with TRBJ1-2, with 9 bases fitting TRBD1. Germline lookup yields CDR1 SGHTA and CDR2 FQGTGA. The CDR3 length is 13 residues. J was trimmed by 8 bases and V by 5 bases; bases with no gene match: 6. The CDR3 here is CASSLGTGRGYTF. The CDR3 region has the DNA TGTGCCAGCAGCCTAGGGACAGGGAGAGGCTACACCTTC. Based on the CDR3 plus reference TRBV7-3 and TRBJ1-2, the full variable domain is GAGVSQTPSNKVTEKGKYVELRCDPISGHTALYWYRQSLGQGPEFLIYFQGTGAADDSGLPNDRFFAVRPEGSVSTLKIQRTERGDSAVYLCASSLGTGRGYTFGSGTRLTVV.

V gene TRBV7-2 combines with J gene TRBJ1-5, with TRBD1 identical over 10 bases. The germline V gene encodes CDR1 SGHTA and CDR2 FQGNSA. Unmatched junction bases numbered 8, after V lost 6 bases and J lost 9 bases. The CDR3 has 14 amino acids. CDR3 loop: CASSYRDRGSPQHF. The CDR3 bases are TGTGCCAGCAGTTATCGGGACAGGGGATCGCCCCAGCATTTT.

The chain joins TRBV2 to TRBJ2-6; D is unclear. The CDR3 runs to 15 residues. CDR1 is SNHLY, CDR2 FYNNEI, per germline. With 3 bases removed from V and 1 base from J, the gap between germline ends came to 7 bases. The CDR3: CASSDVFSGANVLTF. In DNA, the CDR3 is TGTGCCAGCAGTGACGTTTTTTCTGGGGCCAACGTCCTGACTTTC. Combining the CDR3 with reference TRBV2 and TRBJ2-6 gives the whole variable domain EPEVTQTPSHQVTQMGQEVILRCVPISNHLYFYWYRQILGQKVEFLVSFYNNEISEKSEIFDDQFSVERPDGSNFTLKIRSTKLEDSAMYFCASSDVFSGANVLTFGAGSRLTVL.

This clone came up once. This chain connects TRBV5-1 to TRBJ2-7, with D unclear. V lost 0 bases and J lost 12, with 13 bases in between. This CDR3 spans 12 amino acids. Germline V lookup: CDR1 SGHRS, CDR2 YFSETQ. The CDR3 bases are TGCGCCAGCAGCTTGGAAAGCGAAAACTGGTACTTC. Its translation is CASSLESENWYF.

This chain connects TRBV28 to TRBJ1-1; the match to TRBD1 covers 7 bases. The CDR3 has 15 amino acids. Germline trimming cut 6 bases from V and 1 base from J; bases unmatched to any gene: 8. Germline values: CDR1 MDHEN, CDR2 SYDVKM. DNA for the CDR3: TGTGCCAGCAGGGCTCGGGACAGCTGGAACACTGAAGCTTTCTTT. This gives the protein CASRARDSWNTEAFF.

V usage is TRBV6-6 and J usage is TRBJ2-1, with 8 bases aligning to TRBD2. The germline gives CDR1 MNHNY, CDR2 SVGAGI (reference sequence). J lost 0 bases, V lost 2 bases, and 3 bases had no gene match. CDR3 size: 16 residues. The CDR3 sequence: CASSYPSGRSYNEQFF. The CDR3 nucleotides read TGTGCCAGCAGTTACCCTAGCGGGCGCTCCTACAATGAGCAGTTCTTC.

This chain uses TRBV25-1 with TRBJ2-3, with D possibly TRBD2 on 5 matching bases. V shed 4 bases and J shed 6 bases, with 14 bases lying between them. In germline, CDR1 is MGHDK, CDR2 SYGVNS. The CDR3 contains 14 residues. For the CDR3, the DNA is TGTGCCAGCAGTGGCTGGACTCCGGGGGATACGCAGTATTTT. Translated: CASSGWTPGDTQYF.

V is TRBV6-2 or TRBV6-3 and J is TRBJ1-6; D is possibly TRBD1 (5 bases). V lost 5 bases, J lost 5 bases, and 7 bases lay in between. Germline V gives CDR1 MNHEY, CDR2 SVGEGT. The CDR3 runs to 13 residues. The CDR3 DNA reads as TGTGCCAGCAGTACAGGTCATAATTCACCCCTCCACTTT. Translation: CASSTGHNSPLHF.

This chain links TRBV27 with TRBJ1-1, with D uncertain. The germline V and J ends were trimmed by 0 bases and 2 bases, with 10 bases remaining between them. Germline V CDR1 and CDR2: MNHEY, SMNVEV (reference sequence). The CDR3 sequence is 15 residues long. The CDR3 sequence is CASSLSSEVNTEAFF. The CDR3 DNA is TGTGCCAGCAGTTTATCGTCCGAGGTTAACACTGAAGCTTTCTTT.

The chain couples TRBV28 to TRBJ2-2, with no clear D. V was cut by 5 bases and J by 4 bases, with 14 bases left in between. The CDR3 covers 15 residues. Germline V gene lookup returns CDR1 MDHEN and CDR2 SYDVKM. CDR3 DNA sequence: TGTGCCAGCAGTCCCCCCCAAAAGCCCACCGGGGAGCTGTTTTTT. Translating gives CASSPPQKPTGELFF.

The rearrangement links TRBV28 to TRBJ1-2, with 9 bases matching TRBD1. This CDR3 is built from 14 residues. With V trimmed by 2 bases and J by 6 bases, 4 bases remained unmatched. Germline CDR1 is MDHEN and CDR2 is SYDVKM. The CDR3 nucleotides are TGTGCCAGCAGTTTAGTTCGACAGGGGGATGGCTACACCTTC. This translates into CASSLVRQGDGYTF.

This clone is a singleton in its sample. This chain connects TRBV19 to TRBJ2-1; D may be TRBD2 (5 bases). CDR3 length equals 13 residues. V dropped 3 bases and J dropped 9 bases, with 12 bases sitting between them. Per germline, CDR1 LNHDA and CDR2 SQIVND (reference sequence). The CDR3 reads CASSILAGSEQFF. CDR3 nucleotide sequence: TGTGCCAGTAGTATCCTAGCAGGTAGTGAGCAGTTCTTC.

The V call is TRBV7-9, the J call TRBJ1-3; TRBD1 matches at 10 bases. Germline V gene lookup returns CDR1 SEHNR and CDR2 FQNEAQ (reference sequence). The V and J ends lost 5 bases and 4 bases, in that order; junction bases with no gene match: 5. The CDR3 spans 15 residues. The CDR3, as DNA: TGTGCCAGCAGCGCGGGGACAGGGGAAGGAAACACCATATATTTT. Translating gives CASSAGTGEGNTIYF.

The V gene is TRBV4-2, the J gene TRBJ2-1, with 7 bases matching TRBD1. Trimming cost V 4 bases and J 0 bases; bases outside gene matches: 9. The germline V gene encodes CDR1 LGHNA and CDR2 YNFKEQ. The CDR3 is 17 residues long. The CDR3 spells CASSLQQGRGSYNEQFF. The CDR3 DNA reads TGTGCCAGCAGCCTACAACAGGGGAGAGGCTCCTACAATGAGCAGTTCTTC.

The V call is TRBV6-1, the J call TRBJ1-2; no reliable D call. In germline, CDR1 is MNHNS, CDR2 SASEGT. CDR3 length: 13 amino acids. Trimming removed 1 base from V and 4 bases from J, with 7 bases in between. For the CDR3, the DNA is TGTGCCAGCAGTGAAGTAACGGGCTATGGCTACACCTTC. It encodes CASSEVTGYGYTF.

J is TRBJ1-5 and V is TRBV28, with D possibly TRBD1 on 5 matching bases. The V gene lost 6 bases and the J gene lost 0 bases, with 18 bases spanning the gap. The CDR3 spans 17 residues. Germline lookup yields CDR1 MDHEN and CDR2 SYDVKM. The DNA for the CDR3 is TGTGCCAGCAGCTTTCCCTGGCAGGGCTATAGCAATCAGCCCCAGCATTTT. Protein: CASSFPWQGYSNQPQHF.

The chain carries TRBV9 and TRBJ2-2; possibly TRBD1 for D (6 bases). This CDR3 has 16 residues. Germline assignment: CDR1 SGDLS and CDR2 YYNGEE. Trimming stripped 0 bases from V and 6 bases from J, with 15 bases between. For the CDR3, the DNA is TGTGCCAGCAGCGTAGCCTTTCCCAGGGGCCCCGGGGAGCTGTTTTTT. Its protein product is CASSVAFPRGPGELFF.

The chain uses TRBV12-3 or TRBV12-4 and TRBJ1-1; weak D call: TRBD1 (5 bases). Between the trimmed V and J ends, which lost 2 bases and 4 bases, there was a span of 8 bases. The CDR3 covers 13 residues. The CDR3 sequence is CASSLLGGTEAFF. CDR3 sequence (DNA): TGTGCCAGCAGTTTATTGGGGGGCACTGAAGCTTTCTTT.

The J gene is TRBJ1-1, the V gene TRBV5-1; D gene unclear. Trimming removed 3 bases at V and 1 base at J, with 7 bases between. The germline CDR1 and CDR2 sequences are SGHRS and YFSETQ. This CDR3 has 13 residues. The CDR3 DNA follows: TGCGCCAGCAGCTCCGGGAAGAACACTGAAGCTTTCTTT. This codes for CASSSGKNTEAFF.

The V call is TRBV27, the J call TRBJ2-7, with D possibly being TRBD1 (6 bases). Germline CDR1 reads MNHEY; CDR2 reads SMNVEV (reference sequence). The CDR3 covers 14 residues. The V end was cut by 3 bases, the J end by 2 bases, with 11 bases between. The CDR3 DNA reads TGTGCCAGCAGTTTTCTTGGACAGACCTACGAGCAGTACTTC. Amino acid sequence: CASSFLGQTYEQYF.

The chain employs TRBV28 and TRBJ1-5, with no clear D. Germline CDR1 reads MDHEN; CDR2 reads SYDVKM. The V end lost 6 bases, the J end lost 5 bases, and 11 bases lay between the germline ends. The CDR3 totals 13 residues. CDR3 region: CASSRVIDQPQHF. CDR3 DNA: TGTGCCAGCAGCCGAGTCATCGATCAGCCCCAGCATTTT.

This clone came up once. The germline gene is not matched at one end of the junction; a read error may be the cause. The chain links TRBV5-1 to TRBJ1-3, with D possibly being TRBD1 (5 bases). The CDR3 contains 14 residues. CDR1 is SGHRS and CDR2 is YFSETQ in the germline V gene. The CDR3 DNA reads TGCGCCAGCAGCTTGGAAGGGGTGTGGCCCGCTACCCATTTT. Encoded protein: CASSLEGVWPATHF.

CDR3 sequence (DNA): TGTGCCAGCAGCTGGGGCATAGGGGAGCAGTACTTC. It yields the protein CASSWGIGEQYF. J is TRBJ2-7 and V is TRBV5-5; the D gene is possibly TRBD1 (5 bases). The CDR3 is 12 residues long. Germline CDR1 SGHKS, CDR2 YYEKEE (reference sequence). Trimming shortened V by 3 bases and J by 7 bases, and 11 bases separated the two germline ends.

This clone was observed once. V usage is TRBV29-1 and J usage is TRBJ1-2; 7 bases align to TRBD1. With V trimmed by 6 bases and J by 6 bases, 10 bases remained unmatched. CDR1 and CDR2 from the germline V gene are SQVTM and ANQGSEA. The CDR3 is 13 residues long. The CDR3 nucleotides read TGCAGCGTGGACAAGACAGGGCACGATGGCTACACCTTC. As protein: CSVDKTGHDGYTF.

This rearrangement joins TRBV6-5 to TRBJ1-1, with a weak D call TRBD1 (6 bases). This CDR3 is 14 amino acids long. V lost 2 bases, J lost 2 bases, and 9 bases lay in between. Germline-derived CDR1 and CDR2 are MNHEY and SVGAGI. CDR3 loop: CASSYPGTNTEAFF. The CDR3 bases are TGTGCCAGCAGTTACCCAGGGACAAACACTGAAGCTTTCTTT.